The sequence of this T cell receptor (beta chain) was determined in a study of blood T cell repertoires in COVID-19. Study information: The origin of the acute and convalescent COVID-19 samples was the United States, Italy and Spain. The analysed material was cDNA or gDNA that came from T cells, B-cell-depleted T cells, or PBMCs.

The authors' processing: Quantification of nucleated cells was approximated via reference gene primer amplification. Generated by immunoSEQ multiplex PCR, the TCRdb table keeps only in-frame clones and is missing some. V, J and clone size were drawn from that table, and D and trimming were deduced from the DNA. The table records 130,000 or so clones, around 77% of them present only once. This clone was recorded a few times. The V gene lost 8 bases and the J gene lost 0 bases, with 11 bases spanning the gap. The CDR3 consists of 14 residues. Germline lookup yields CDR1 SNHLY and CDR2 FYNNEI. This receptor was taken from a human donor in a cohort sampled during active COVID-19. The chain employs TRBV2 and TRBJ1-3; D may be TRBD1 (6 bases). Material for sequencing was peripheral blood. CDR3 DNA: TGTGCCAGCGCAGGGGATAACTCTGGAAACACCATATATTTT. Protein sequence: CASAGDNSGNTIYF. The full variable domain, its missing parts supplied by reference TRBV2 and TRBJ1-3, is EPEVTQTPSHQVTQMGQEVILRCVPISNHLYFYWYRQILGQKVEFLVSFYNNEISEKSEIFDDQFSVERPDGSNFTLKIRSTKLEDSAMYFCASAGDNSGNTIYFGEGSWLTVV.